Following are 26 T cell receptor beta chains from one sample sequenced in a study of CD8+ T cells in alopecia areata. Described time point: mouse skin 6 weeks after grafting, around onset of hair loss. Extraction and reverse transcription of RNA yielded cDNA as the sequencing template. The repertoire was sequenced with immunoSEQ multiplex PCR; TCRdb's copy has only in-frame clones and lacks some. The sample shows about 5,800 clones, no singletons; the ten largest hold more than 25%. Sample: skin, taken at week 6. Receptors were obtained from a C3H/HeJ mouse with alopecia areata. The mouse strain carries the MHC haplotype H2-k.

On this clone: Mouse gene names apply. Read sequence stops 4 residues before the CDR3 end, and the germline J gene provides the missing end. V is TRBV13-2 and J is TRBJ2-4; a possible D gene is TRBD1 (6 bases). The CDR3 runs to 15 residues. From germline, CDR1 is NNHNN and CDR2 SYGAGS (reference sequence). The V and J ends lost 0 bases and 0 bases respectively, with 8 bases between them. Partial CDR3 DNA: TGTGCCAGCGGTGATGCTACAGGGAGTCAAAAC. It specifies CASGDATGSQN. The whole CDR3 protein reads CASGDATGSQNTLYF.

This clone was picked up a small number of times. Mouse gene names and germline throughout. The read halts 4 residues ahead of the CDR3 end, with the missing end drawn from the germline J gene. The chain uses TRBV1 and TRBJ2-3; TRBD2 matches 7 bases. The CDR3 spans 16 residues. The junction had 3 bases not matched to a gene; V was cut back by 0 bases and J by 0 bases. In germline, CDR1 is NSQYPW, CDR2 LRSPGD (reference sequence). CDR3 DNA (partial): TGCACCTGCAGTGCAGATATCTGGGGGAGTGCAGAA. This encodes CTCSADIWGSAE. The CDR3 in its entirety is CTCSADIWGSAETLYF.

This clone appeared many times. All gene names here are mouse names. The read ends 4 residues before the CDR3 terminus; that terminus is restored from the germline J gene. V is TRBV5 and J is TRBJ2-2; the match to TRBD2 covers 11 bases. Per the germline V gene, CDR1 is LGHNA and CDR2 is YNLKQL (reference sequence). CDR3 length equals 16 residues. The V segment lost 0 bases and the J segment 4 bases; nucleotides outside the gene matches: 1. The sequenced part of the CDR3 DNA is TGTGCCAGCAGCCAAGAGGACTGGGGGGTCACCGGG. This translates into CASSQEDWGVTG. The CDR3 as a whole reads CASSQEDWGVTGQLYF.

This clone showed up just a few times. Mouse gene names and germline throughout. The CDR3 end falls 4 residues outside the read, so it is completed with the germline J gene. The V and J genes are TRBV13-3 and TRBJ2-1; D is possibly TRBD1 (5 bases). The V and J ends lost 2 bases and 5 bases respectively, with 5 bases between them. The CDR3 is 12 amino acids. CDR1 and CDR2 (germline): NNHDY, SYVADS. The sequenced part of the CDR3 DNA is TGTGCCAGCAGTGAGACAGATGCT. Translating gives CASSETDA. The CDR3 as a whole reads CASSETDAEQFF.

This clone was detected only a few times. Mouse germline and gene names are used. From the germline J gene comes the end of the CDR3, since the read stops 4 residues before it. The J gene is TRBJ2-4, the V gene TRBV5, with D perhaps TRBD1 (6 bases). This CDR3 is 15 amino acids long. The germline V gene encodes CDR1 LGHNA and CDR2 YNLKQL (reference sequence). Trimming pared 1 base from V and 0 bases from J, leaving 8 bases between. CDR3 DNA, as far as it was read: TGTGCCAGCAGCCAAGTAGGGACAAGTCAAAAC. Amino acid sequence: CASSQVGTSQN. The whole CDR3 sequence is CASSQVGTSQNTLYF.

Only a few counts were recorded for this clone. Gene names denote mouse genes. Read coverage stops 4 residues before the CDR3 terminus; the germline J gene supplies the remainder. The J gene is TRBJ1-1, the V gene TRBV13-3, with D tentatively TRBD1 (5 bases). V lost 0 bases to trimming and J lost 0 bases, with 6 bases between them. The CDR3 sequence is 14 residues long. Germline V lookup: CDR1 NNHDY, CDR2 SYVADS. The sequenced part of the CDR3 DNA is TGTGCCAGCAGTGATGGGACAACAAACACA. Encoded protein: CASSDGTTNT. The full CDR3 protein is CASSDGTTNTEVFF.

This clone has only a few counts. Given a far larger clone just one base away, this is likely a sequencing read error. Each gene name is a mouse one. The CDR3 end is not reached by the read, which stops 4 residues before it; the germline J gene fills it in. The J gene is TRBJ1-1, the V gene TRBV14; 7 nucleotides agree with TRBD1. The V gene's germline CDR1 is SGHDT and CDR2 FRDEAV. The V gene end was trimmed by 4 bases and the J gene end by 1 base; junction bases not matched to a gene: 4. The CDR3 extends over 14 amino acids. CDR3 DNA, as far as it was read: TGTGCCAGCAGTATAGGGGACAGAAACACA. It is translated as CASSIGDRNT. The CDR3 in its entirety is CASSIGDRNTEVFF.

By proportion, this clone is medium-sized. Germline and genes here are mouse. With the read ending 4 residues before the CDR3 end, the germline J gene is used to fill in that end. The chain employs TRBV13-3 and TRBJ2-2; D not certain. Germline values: CDR1 NNHDY, CDR2 SYVADS. CDR3 length: 12 amino acids. Trimming removed 7 bases at V and 3 bases at J, with 7 bases between. This CDR3 is CASGWDTGQLYF. CDR3 bases read: TGTGCCAGCGGATGGGACACCGGG.

In its sample, this clone was seen a few times. Mouse gene names apply. The read ends 3 residues shy of where the CDR3 ends; the end is completed using the germline J gene. V gene TRBV19 combines with J gene TRBJ1-6; D remains ambiguous. TRBJ1-6 is assigned to the ORF class and has an uncertain function. V was shortened by 2 bases and J by 0 bases, with 3 bases between the two germline ends. Germline V CDR1 and CDR2: FNHDT, SITEND (reference sequence). The CDR3 extends over 14 amino acids. This CDR3 is CASSIHSYNSPLYF. Partial CDR3 DNA: TGTGCCAGCAGTATCCATTCCTATAATTCGCCC.

As for this clone: Genes here carry mouse names. Read data end 4 residues before the CDR3 end; the end is taken from the germline J gene. The chain has TRBV31 and TRBJ1-2; 9 positions match TRBD1. With V trimmed by 5 bases and J by 0 bases, 4 bases remained unmatched. CDR3 length: 14 amino acids. Germline values: CDR1 GKSSPN, CDR2 SITVG. The chain's CDR3 is CAWGRDRANSDYTF. The DNA read from the CDR3 is TGTGCCTGGGGCCGGGACAGGGCAAACTCC.

This clone appeared a few times. The genes and germline here are from mouse. The CDR3 end is not reached by the read, which stops 4 residues before it; the germline J gene fills it in. V usage is TRBV5 and J usage is TRBJ2-5; TRBD1 might be the D (5 bases). This CDR3 is 13 amino acids long. CDR1 is LGHNA, CDR2 YNLKQL, per germline (reference sequence). CDR3 amino acids: CASSPPGKDTQYF. The sequenced CDR3 bases are TGTGCCAGCAGCCCTCCAGGGAAAGAC.

Concerning this clone: Gene names and germline refer to mouse. The read halts 4 residues ahead of the CDR3 end, with the missing end drawn from the germline J gene. The chain has TRBV1 and TRBJ2-3; no firm D call. This CDR3 is built from 13 residues. The germline V gene has CDR1 NSQYPW and CDR2 LRSPGD (reference sequence). The V end lost 4 bases, the J end lost 0 bases, and 5 bases lay between the germline ends. The DNA read from the CDR3 is TGCACCTGCAGTGTTCTTAGTGCAGAA. As protein: CTCSVLSAE. The whole CDR3 protein is CTCSVLSAETLYF.

This clone was seen repeatedly, ten times or more. Genes and germline are mouse. The CDR3 end falls 4 residues outside the read, so it is completed with the germline J gene. This chain joins TRBV13-3 and TRBJ2-3; a weak D match, TRBD2 (5 bases). The germline V and J ends were trimmed by 2 bases and 0 bases, with 7 bases remaining between them. This CDR3 is 14 amino acids long. Germline CDR1 reads NNHDY; CDR2 reads SYVADS. This CDR3 is CASSEWGSAETLYF. Incomplete CDR3 DNA: TGTGCCAGCAGTGAATGGGGTAGTGCAGAA.

This clone was seen a few times. Gene names follow the mouse nomenclature. The DNA ends 4 residues before the CDR3 does, and the rest of the CDR3 is filled in from the germline J gene. J is TRBJ1-1 and V is TRBV19; D uncertain. Germline CDR1 is FNHDT and CDR2 is SITEND (reference sequence). V was cut by 1 base and J by 1 base, with 5 bases left in between. The CDR3 totals 13 residues. CDR3 DNA (partial): TGTGCCAGCAGTATATCAGGGAACACA. Translating gives CASSISGNT. The complete CDR3 reads CASSISGNTEVFF. Together with reference TRBV19 and TRBJ1-1, the CDR3 gives the full variable domain: GGIITQTPKFLIGQEGQKLTLKCQQNFNHDTMYWYRQDSGKGLRLIYYSITENDLQKGDLSEGYDASREKKSSFSLTVTSAQKNEMAVFLCASSISGNTEVFFGKGTRLTVV.

This clone has a count of ten or more. The listed genes are named as in mouse. The read terminates 3 residues ahead of where the CDR3 ends, so the germline J gene completes it. J is TRBJ1-6 and V is TRBV1; 11 bases are a match to TRBD1. TRBJ1-6 is identified as an open reading frame with a role that is uncertain. The germline V gene has CDR1 NSQYPW and CDR2 LRSPGD (reference sequence). This CDR3 has 17 residues. The V gene end was trimmed by 3 bases and the J gene end by 0 bases; junction bases not matched to a gene: 1. The CDR3 bases that were read are TGCACCTGCAGTGCGGGACAGGGGGGTTCCTATAATTCGCCC. Protein product: CTCSAGQGGSYNSP. The whole CDR3 region reads CTCSAGQGGSYNSPLYF.

Ten or more counts support this clone. Here the gene names and germline are mouse. The read is 4 residues too short to cover the CDR3 end, so that end is filled in from the germline J gene. The chain joins TRBV12-1 to TRBJ1-2; D possibly corresponds to TRBD1 (5 bases). CDR1 is SGHSN, CDR2 HYEKVE, per germline. CDR3 length: 14 amino acids. V was cut by 0 bases and J by 1 base, with 8 bases left in between. CDR3 sequence reads: CASSLAQGNSDYTF. The CDR3 bases that were read are TGTGCCAGCTCTCTCGCGCAGGGAAACTCC.

This clone came up many times. Here the gene names and germline are mouse. Coverage ceases 4 residues before the CDR3 finishes, and the germline J gene fills in the end. V gene TRBV19 combines with J gene TRBJ2-3, with 8 bases matching TRBD2. The CDR3 extends over 15 amino acids. The J segment lost 0 bases and the V segment lost 3 bases, leaving 3 bases of the junction unmatched. Germline V lookup: CDR1 FNHDT, CDR2 SITEND (reference sequence). The DNA read from the CDR3 is TGTGCCAGCAGTAGGGGGGGGGCCAGTGCAGAA. This encodes CASSRGGASAE. The whole CDR3 reads CASSRGGASAETLYF.

For this clone: Since a much larger clone is just one base distant, this may be a read error. Germline and genes: mouse. The observed sequence ends 4 residues before the CDR3 terminus, with the missing tail filled in from the germline J gene. The V gene is TRBV29, the J gene TRBJ1-2, with 9 positions matching TRBD1. The CDR3 has 14 residues. Germline V gene lookup returns CDR1 MSHET and CDR2 SYDVDS. V dropped 5 bases and J dropped 0; count of bases not matched to a gene: 1. CDR3 sequence reads: CASSRDRANSDYTF. Incomplete CDR3 DNA: TGTGCTAGCAGTCGGGACAGGGCAAACTCC.

Concerning this clone: The germline and genes are mouse ones. The read halts 4 residues ahead of the CDR3 end, with the missing end drawn from the germline J gene. V and J are TRBV12-1 and TRBJ2-7; 10 bases are a match to TRBD2. The V gene end was trimmed by 4 bases and the J gene end by 3 bases; junction bases not matched to a gene: 5. The CDR3 is made up of 14 amino acids. Germline assignment: CDR1 SGHSN and CDR2 HYEKVE. The sequenced CDR3 bases are TGTGCCAGCTCCCCCTGGGACTGGGGCTAT. It yields the protein CASSPWDWGY. The entire CDR3 protein reads CASSPWDWGYEQYF.

This clone is labeled medium-sized. Mouse gene names and germline throughout. The read is 4 residues too short to cover the CDR3 end, so that end is filled in from the germline J gene. V usage is TRBV19 and J usage is TRBJ2-5; the D gene could be TRBD1 or TRBD2 (6 bases each). Germline CDR1 reads FNHDT; CDR2 reads SITEND (reference sequence). The CDR3 runs 14 residues. The CDR3 sequence is CASSIGGREDTQYF. The covered CDR3 bases are TGTGCCAGCAGTATAGGGGGGCGCGAAGAC.

Concerning this clone: The germline and genes are mouse ones. The observed sequence ends 4 residues before the CDR3 terminus, with the missing tail filled in from the germline J gene. The genes are TRBV29 and TRBJ2-3, with 8 bases that match TRBD1. The germline CDR1 and CDR2 sequences are MSHET and SYDVDS. The ends lost 2 bases at V and 1 base at J; junction bases unmatched: 2. CDR3 length: 15 amino acids. CDR3 sequence: CASSLPTGGAETLYF. The DNA read from the CDR3 is TGTGCTAGCAGTTTACCGACAGGGGGTGCAGAA.

This clone was seen ten or more times. Gene names and germline match the mouse. The read falls 4 residues short of the CDR3 end, and the missing part is taken from the germline J gene. The chain recombines TRBV5 with TRBJ2-7; D gene ambiguous. The CDR3 length is 12 residues. V was trimmed by 2 bases and J by 3 bases, leaving 5 bases between them. The germline V gene encodes CDR1 LGHNA and CDR2 YNLKQL (reference sequence). The chain's CDR3 is CASSQTSYEQYF. The CDR3 DNA, read in part, is TGTGCCAGCAGCCAAACAAGCTAT.

In the case of this clone: Genes here carry mouse names. Read coverage stops 4 residues before the CDR3 terminus; the germline J gene supplies the remainder. This rearrangement joins TRBV13-3 to TRBJ2-4; D gene uncertain. Trimming took 3 bases from V and 0 from J, leaving 8 bases between them. CDR3 length: 14 residues. Germline CDR1 reads NNHDY; CDR2 reads SYVADS. The CDR3 sequence: CASSGDNSQNTLYF. CDR3 DNA (partial): TGTGCCAGCAGTGGTGACAATAGTCAAAAC.

A word on this clone: Gene names follow the mouse nomenclature. Sequencing ends 4 residues short of the CDR3 end; the germline J gene provides the rest. The identical CDR3 is also encoded by other nucleotide sequences in the sample. The rearrangement uses TRBV13-3 and TRBJ2-7; D is unclear. This CDR3 has 12 residues. Germline lookup yields CDR1 NNHDY and CDR2 SYVADS. The covered CDR3 bases are TGTGCCAGCAGTGATTCCTCTTAT. Encoded protein: CASSDSSY. The entire CDR3 protein is CASSDSSYEQYF.

A few counts support this clone. Gene names denote mouse genes. The DNA ends 4 residues before the CDR3 does, and the rest of the CDR3 is filled in from the germline J gene. The rearrangement uses TRBV13-1 and TRBJ1-1; D might be TRBD1 (6 bases). V lost 0 bases to trimming and J lost 0 bases, with 9 bases between them. CDR1 NSHNY and CDR2 SYGAGN come from the germline V gene. The CDR3 extends over 15 amino acids. CDR3: CASSDVRGANTEVFF. The part of the CDR3 DNA that was read is TGTGCCAGCAGTGATGTCAGGGGTGCAAACACA.

The table lists this clone with many counts. Gene names and germline match the mouse. The observed sequence ends 4 residues before the CDR3 terminus, with the missing tail filled in from the germline J gene. J is TRBJ2-7 and V is TRBV19, with 8 bases fitting TRBD1. Per germline, CDR1 FNHDT and CDR2 SITEND (reference sequence). The CDR3 extends over 14 amino acids. This CDR3 reads CASSIFPTGDEQYF. The sequenced part of the CDR3 DNA is TGTGCCAGCAGTATCTTCCCGACAGGGGAT.